This T cell receptor beta chain was identified in a study of siplizumab effects on memory and regulatory T cells. This CDR3 has 16 residues. V was pared by 7 bases and J by 4 bases, with 22 bases between. CDR1 and CDR2 (germline): LNHDA, SQIVND (reference sequence). Repertoires were generated with immunoSEQ multiplex PCR, while TCRdb's copy carries only in-frame clones and drops some. The repertoire includes about 50,000 clones, roughly 92% of them detected once, and about 15% sits in the top ten. The chain is built from TRBV19 and TRBJ1-2; D not certain. The sample taken for sequencing was CD8+ T cells sorted from blood. The origin of this receptor is a human donor in good health. The CDR3 sequence: CASKTTASSLTYGYTF. The CDR3, as DNA: TGTGCCAGTAAAACGACGGCTTCCTCATTGACCTATGGCTACACCTTC.